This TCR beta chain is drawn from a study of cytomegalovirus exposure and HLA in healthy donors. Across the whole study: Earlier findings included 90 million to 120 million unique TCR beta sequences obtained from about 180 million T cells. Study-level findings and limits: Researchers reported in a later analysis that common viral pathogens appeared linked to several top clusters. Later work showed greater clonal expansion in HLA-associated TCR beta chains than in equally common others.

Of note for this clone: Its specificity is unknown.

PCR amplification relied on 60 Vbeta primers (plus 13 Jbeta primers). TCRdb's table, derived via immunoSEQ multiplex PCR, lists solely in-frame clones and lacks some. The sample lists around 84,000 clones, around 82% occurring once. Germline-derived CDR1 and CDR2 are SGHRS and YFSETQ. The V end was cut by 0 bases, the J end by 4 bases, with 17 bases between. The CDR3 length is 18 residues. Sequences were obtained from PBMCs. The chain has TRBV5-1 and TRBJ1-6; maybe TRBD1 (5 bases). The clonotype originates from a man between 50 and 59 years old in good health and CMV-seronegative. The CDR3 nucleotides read TGCGCCAGCAGCTTGGTTGTCCAGGAAGGGGTTTATAATTCACCCCTCCACTTT. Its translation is CASSLVVQEGVYNSPLHF.